The TCR beta chain under discussion was sequenced for a study of cytomegalovirus exposure and HLA in healthy donors. Primers: 60 Vbeta forward and 13 Jbeta reverse. Profiled with immunoSEQ multiplex PCR; TCRdb holds only in-frame clones, not every one. There are approximately 150,000 clones in the sample; around 69% occur only once, and 2.8% lies in the top ten. This clone was counted once. The antigen is unknown. General study findings and limits: Being productive about 87% or about 30% of the time was typical of most TCR beta V segments in an earlier analysis. Upon later analysis, HLA-associated TCR beta chains proved more clonally expanded than other, equally common chains. The study assumed roughly uniform donor sequencing depth for presence/absence analyses.

The receptor's source is a woman under 40 in good health and CMV-seronegative. The material sequenced was PBMCs.

CDR3 sequence: CASSLGGLAGVGRNEQFF. The CDR3 DNA reads as TGTGCCAGCAGCTTAGGAGGACTAGCGGGAGTGGGGAGGAATGAGCAGTTCTTC. The chain is built from TRBV7-6 and TRBJ2-1; 13 bases agree with TRBD2. Germline V CDR1 and CDR2: SGHVS, FNYEAQ. Trimming cost V 1 base and J 7 bases; bases outside gene matches: 10. The CDR3 runs 18 residues.